One T cell receptor beta chain is described in this entry. The antigen remains unidentified. Its ends do not fully match the called genes, so a read error is possible. Unsorted bulk tissue (roughly 19-30 mg) underwent RNA and DNA co-extraction. Per tumor, sampling covered five separate regions. The data were taken from a study of tumor-infiltrating lymphocytes in primary liver carcinoma. The wider study: The study reported T1-T3 N0M0 tumors spanning 4.2 to 10 cm. Study conclusions and caveats: Among top clones, only about 7.5-24% appeared in all five tumor regions.

With around 490 ng total RNA as template and a constant-region primer, TCR beta cDNA was made. What produced the TCR beta libraries was three nested multiplex PCR rounds using slightly modified ARM-PCR. TCRdb passed the multiplex PCR reads through MiXCR, listing each CDR3 protein once. The data contain about 30,000 distinct CDR3 sequences, around two thirds of them singletons. Sequenced material: liver tumor tissue from sampling region 3. Stated subset: tumor region T3, left-lateral pole. The sequence was collected from a woman between 25 and 40 years old with primary liver carcinoma and hepatitis B virus infection.

DNA of the CDR3: TGCGCCAGCAACCAAAACGTAGCGGGCGCCAGAAATGAACAGTTCTTC. Its translation: CASNQNVAGARNEQFF. The V and J genes are TRBV4-3 and TRBJ2-1; 7 bases are a match to TRBD2. The V gene's germline CDR1 is LGHNA and CDR2 YSLEER. This CDR3 spans 16 amino acids.